The 3 T cell receptor beta chains in this list originate from one sample, sequenced in a study of T cell repertoires in cytomegalovirus infection. TCRdb re-analysed the reads in MiXCR, keeping a single row per CDR3 protein. The sample yields about 51,000 distinct CDR3 sequences, 20% seen once. Antigens of these TCRs are unknown. The material was CD8+ T cells from cultured PBMCs, obtained from culture after CMV antigen stimulation. The origin of the receptors is a human donor in good health (CMV status not recorded). Some clones in this sample may be carry-over from other donors' samples.

The chain recombines TRBV20-1 with TRBJ1-1; 9 bases map to TRBD1. The junction had 8 bases not matched to a gene; V was cut back by 1 base and J by 2 bases. The CDR3 is made up of 16 amino acids. Germline V gene sequence: CDR1 DFQATT, CDR2 SNEGSKA (reference sequence). For the CDR3, the DNA is TGCAGTGCTAGAGCGACTGGGACAGGGACTAACACTGAAGCTTTCTTT. This encodes CSARATGTGTNTEAFF.

The chain has TRBV6-5 and TRBJ2-7; tentatively, D is TRBD1 or TRBD2 (5 bases each). This CDR3 is built from 15 residues. V was clipped by 0 bases and J by 5 bases, with 14 bases between them. Germline lookup yields CDR1 MNHEY and CDR2 SVGAGI. The CDR3 nucleotides are TGTGCCAGCAGTTACTCCAGGGACCCCTTTAACGAGCAGTACTTC. It translates to CASSYSRDPFNEQYF.

This clonotype was picked up a small number of times. J is TRBJ1-1 and V is TRBV19; D might be TRBD1 (5 bases). Germline assignment: CDR1 LNHDA and CDR2 SQIVND (reference sequence). The CDR3 is 13 amino acids. Trimming took 2 bases from V and 5 from J, leaving 9 bases between them. The DNA of the CDR3 is TGTGCCAGTAGTATAAGGGGTCGGACTGAAGCTTTCTTT. Its translation: CASSIRGRTEAFF.